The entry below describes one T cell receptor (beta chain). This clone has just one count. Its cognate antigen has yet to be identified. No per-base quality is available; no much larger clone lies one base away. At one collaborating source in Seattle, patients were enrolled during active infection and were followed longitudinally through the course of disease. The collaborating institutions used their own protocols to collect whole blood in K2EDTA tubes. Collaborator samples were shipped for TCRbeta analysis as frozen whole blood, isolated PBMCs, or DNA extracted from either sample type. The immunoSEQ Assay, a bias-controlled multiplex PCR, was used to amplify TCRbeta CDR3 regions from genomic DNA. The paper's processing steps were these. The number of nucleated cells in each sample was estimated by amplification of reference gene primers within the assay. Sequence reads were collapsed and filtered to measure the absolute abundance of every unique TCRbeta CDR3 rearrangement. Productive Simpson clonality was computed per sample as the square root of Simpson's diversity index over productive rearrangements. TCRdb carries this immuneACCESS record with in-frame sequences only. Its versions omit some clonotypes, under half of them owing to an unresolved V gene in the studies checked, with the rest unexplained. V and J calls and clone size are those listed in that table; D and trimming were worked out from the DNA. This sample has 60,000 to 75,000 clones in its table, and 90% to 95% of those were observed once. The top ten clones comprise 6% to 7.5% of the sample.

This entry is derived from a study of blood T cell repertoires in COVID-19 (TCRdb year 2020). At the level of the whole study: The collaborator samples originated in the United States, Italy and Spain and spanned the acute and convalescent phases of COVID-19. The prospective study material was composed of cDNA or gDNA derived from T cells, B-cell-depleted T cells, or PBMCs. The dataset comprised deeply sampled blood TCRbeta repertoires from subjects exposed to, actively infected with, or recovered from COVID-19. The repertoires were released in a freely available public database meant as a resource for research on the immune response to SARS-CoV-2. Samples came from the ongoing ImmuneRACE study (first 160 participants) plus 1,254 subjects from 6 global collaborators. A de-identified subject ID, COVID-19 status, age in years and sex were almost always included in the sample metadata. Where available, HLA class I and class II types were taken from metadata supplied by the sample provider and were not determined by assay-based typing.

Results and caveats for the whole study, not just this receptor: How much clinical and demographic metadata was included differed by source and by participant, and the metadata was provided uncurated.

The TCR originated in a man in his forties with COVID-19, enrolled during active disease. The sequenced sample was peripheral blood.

The DNA is as follows: TGTGCCAGCAGCCAAGGTCACGCCGGCTATGGCTACACCTTC. Its product reads: CASSQGHAGYGYTF. The chain is encoded by TRBV3-1 (or the pseudogene TRBV3-2) joined to TRBJ1-2; the D gene is not confidently resolved. V drops 1 base and J drops 4 bases, leaving 10 bases in between. The CDR3 holds 14 amino acids from the cysteine to the phenylalanine. The retained sequence is limited to the CDR3, 42 bases, with the frame set at the first base. Per the germline V gene (reference sequence), LGHDT is the CDR1 and YNNKEL is the CDR2.